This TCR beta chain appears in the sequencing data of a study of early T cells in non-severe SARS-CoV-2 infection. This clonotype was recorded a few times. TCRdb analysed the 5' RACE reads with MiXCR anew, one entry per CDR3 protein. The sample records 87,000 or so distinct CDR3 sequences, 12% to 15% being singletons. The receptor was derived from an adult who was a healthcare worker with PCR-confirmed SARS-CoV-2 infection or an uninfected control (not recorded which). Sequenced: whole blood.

CDR3 bases: TGCGCCAGCAGCTTTATGTTGCAGGGGATCCACTACGAGCAGTACTTC. Translation gives CASSFMLQGIHYEQYF. This chain connects TRBV5-1 to TRBJ2-7; tentative D call: TRBD1 (6 bases). This CDR3 is 16 amino acids long. Germline CDR1 and CDR2: SGHRS and YFSETQ. The V gene lost 2 bases and the J gene lost 3 bases, with 18 bases spanning the gap.